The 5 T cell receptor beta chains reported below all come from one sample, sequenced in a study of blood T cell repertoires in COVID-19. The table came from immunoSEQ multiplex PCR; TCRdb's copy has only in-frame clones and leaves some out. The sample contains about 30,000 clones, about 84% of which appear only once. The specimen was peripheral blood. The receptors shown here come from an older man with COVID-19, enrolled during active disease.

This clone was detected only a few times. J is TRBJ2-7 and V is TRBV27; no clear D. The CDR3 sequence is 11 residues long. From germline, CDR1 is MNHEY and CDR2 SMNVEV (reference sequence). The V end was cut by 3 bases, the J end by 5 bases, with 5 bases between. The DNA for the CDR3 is TGTGCCAGCAGTTTTCGGGACGAGCAGTACTTC. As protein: CASSFRDEQYF.

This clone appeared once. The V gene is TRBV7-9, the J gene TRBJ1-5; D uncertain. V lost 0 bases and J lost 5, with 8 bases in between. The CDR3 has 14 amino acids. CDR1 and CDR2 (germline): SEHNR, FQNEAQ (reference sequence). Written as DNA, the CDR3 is TGTGCCAGCAGCTTAGCGCCACTACATCAGCCCCAGCATTTT. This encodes CASSLAPLHQPQHF.

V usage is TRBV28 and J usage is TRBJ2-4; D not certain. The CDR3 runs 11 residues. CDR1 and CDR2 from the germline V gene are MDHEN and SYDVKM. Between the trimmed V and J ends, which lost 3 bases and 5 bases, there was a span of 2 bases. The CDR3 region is CASSFENIQYF. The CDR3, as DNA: TGTGCCAGCAGTTTCGAAAACATTCAGTACTTC.

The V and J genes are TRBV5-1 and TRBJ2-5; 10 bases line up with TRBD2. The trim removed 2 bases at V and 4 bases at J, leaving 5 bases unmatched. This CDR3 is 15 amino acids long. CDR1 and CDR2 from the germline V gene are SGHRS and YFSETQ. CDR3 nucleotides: TGCGCCAGCAGCTTTTCTAGCGGGAGAACAGAGACCCAGTACTTC. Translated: CASSFSSGRTETQYF.

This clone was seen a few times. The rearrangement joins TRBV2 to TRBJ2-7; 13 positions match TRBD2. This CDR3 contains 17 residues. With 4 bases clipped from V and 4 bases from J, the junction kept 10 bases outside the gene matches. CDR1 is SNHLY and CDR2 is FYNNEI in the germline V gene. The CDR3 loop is CASSVGLAGAISYEQYF. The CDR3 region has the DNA TGTGCCAGCAGTGTCGGACTAGCGGGAGCGATTTCGTACGAGCAGTACTTC. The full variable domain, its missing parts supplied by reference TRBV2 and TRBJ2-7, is EPEVTQTPSHQVTQMGQEVILRCVPISNHLYFYWYRQILGQKVEFLVSFYNNEISEKSEIFDDQFSVERPDGSNFTLKIRSTKLEDSAMYFCASSVGLAGAISYEQYFGPGTRLTVT.